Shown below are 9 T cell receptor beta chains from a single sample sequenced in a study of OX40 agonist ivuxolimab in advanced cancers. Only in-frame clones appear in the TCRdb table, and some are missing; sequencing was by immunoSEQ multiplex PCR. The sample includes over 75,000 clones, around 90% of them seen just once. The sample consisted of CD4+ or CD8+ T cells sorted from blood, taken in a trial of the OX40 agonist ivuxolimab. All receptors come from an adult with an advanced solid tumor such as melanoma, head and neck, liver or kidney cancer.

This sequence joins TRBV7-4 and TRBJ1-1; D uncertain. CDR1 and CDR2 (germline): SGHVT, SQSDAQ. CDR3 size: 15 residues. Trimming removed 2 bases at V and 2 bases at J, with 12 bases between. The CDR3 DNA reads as TGTGCCAGCAGCTTATGGGGAGCCGCTAACACTGAAGCTTTCTTT. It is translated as CASSLWGAANTEAFF.

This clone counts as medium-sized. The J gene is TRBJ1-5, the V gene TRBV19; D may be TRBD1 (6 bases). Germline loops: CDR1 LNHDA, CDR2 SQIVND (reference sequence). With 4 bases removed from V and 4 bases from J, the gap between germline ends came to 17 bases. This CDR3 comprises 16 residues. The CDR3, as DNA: TGTGCCAGTAGTAGCGAGACAGGCCTCAGGAATCAGCCCCAGCATTTT. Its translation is CASSSETGLRNQPQHF. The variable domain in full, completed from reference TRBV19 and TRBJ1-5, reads DGGITQSPKYLFRKEGQNVTLSCEQNLNHDAMYWYRQDPGQGLRLIYYSQIVNDFQKGDIAEGYSVSREKKESFPLTVTSAQKNPTAFYLCASSSETGLRNQPQHFGDGTRLSIL.

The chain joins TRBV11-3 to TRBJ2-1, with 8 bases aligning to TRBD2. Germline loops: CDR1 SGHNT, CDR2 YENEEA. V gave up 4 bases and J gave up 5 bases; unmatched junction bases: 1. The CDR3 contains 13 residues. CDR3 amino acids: CASSSGGDNEQFF. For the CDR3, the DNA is TGTGCCAGCAGCTCGGGGGGGGACAATGAGCAGTTCTTC.

CDR3 in amino acids: CAWKLRDREFQETQYF. The CDR3 DNA follows: TGTGCCTGGAAGCTCCGGGACAGAGAGTTCCAAGAGACCCAGTACTTC. The rearrangement links TRBV30 to TRBJ2-5; 7 bases are shared with TRBD1. This CDR3 comprises 16 residues. V shed 4 bases and J 1 base; nucleotides not matched to a gene: 12. Germline loops: CDR1 GTSNPN, CDR2 SVGIG (reference sequence). Combining the CDR3 with reference TRBV30 and TRBJ2-5 gives the whole variable domain SQTIHQWPATLVQPVGSPLSLECTVEGTSNPNLYWYRQAAGRGLQLLFYSVGIGQISSEVPQNLSASRPQDRQFILSSKKLLLSDSGFYLCAWKLRDREFQETQYFGPGTRLLVL.

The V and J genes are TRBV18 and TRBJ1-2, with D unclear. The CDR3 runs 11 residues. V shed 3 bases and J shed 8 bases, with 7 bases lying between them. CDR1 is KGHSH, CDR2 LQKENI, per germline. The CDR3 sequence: CASSPQRGYTF. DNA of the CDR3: TGTGCCAGCTCACCCCAGCGAGGCTACACCTTC.

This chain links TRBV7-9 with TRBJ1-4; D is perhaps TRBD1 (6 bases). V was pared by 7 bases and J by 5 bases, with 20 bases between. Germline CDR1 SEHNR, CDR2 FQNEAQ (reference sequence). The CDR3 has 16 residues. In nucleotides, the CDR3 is TGTGCCAGCACCTCCTCCGGGGGGCAAGCAAATGAAAAACTGTTTTTT. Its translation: CASTSSGGQANEKLFF.

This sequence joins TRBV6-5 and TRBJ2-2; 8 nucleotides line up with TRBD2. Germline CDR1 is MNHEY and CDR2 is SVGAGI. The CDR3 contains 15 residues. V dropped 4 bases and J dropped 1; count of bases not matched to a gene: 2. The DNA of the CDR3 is TGTGCCAGCAGTTTGAGCGGGGGGAACACCGGGGAGCTGTTTTTT. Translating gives CASSLSGGNTGELFF.

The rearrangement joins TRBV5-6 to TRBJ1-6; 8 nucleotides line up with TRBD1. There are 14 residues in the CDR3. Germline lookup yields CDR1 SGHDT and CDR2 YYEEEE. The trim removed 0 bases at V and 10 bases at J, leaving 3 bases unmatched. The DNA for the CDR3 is TGTGCCAGCAGCTTGGTCAGGGGGCCCTCACCCCTCCACTTT. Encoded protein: CASSLVRGPSPLHF.

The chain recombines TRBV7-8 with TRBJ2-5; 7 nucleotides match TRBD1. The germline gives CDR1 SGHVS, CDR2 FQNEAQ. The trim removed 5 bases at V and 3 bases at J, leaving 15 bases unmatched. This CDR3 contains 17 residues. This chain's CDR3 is CASSASWDSWGKETQYF. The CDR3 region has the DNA TGTGCCAGCAGCGCTTCATGGGACAGCTGGGGAAAAGAGACCCAGTACTTC.